Presented here are 16 T cell receptor beta chains from one specimen sequenced in a study of beta chain features in type 1 diabetes. Expressed TCRB transcripts were sequenced after all isolated RNA was converted to cDNA. The assay was immunoSEQ multiplex PCR, and TCRdb's table has in-frame clones only and misses some. This sample has 900,000 or so clones, with roughly a sixth found just once. The sample consisted of naive CD4+ T cells from blood. The receptors here all came from a woman under 30 in good health.

The chain combines TRBV11-2 with TRBJ2-7; D remains ambiguous. The CDR3 length is 14 residues. Germline assignment: CDR1 SGHAT and CDR2 FQNNGV. Trimming removed 1 base at V and 3 bases at J, with 10 bases between. The CDR3, as DNA: TGTGCCAGCAGCTTAGTAGGCACCATCTACGAGCAGTACTTC. Encoded protein: CASSLVGTIYEQYF.

This clone was seen more than once but under ten times. The chain links TRBV5-1 to TRBJ2-1, with 9 bases identical to TRBD1. With 2 bases clipped from V and 2 bases from J, the junction kept 2 bases outside the gene matches. Germline V CDR1 and CDR2: SGHRS, YFSETQ. The CDR3 loop spans 15 amino acids. CDR3 in amino acids: CASSFRDRAYNEQFF. The CDR3, as DNA: TGCGCCAGCAGCTTCCGGGACAGGGCCTACAATGAGCAGTTCTTC. Combining the CDR3 with reference TRBV5-1 and TRBJ2-1 gives the whole variable domain KAGVTQTPRYLIKTRGQQVTLSCSPISGHRSVSWYQQTPGQGLQFLFEYFSETQRNKGNFPGRFSGRQFSNSRSEMNVSTLELGDSALYLCASSFRDRAYNEQFFGPGTRLTVL.

This clone has only a few counts. The CDR3 nucleotides are TGTGCCAGCCTACCCGACCAACCGACCGGGGAGCTGTTTTTT. This codes for CASLPDQPTGELFF. This rearrangement joins TRBV7-9 to TRBJ2-2; no firm D call. Germline V gene lookup returns CDR1 SEHNR and CDR2 FQNEAQ (reference sequence). Trimming cost V 8 bases and J 5 bases, with 15 bases left between them. This CDR3 is 14 amino acids long.

The chain carries TRBV28 and TRBJ2-7; 12 bases map to TRBD2. V was pared by 4 bases and J by 6 bases, with 7 bases of the junction left unmatched. The germline gives CDR1 MDHEN, CDR2 SYDVKM. The CDR3 runs 15 residues. DNA of the CDR3: TGTGCCAGCAGTTCCAAGACTAGCGGGAGACCCGAGCAGTACTTC. Protein product: CASSSKTSGRPEQYF.

The chain employs TRBV7-9 and TRBJ2-1, with D uncertain. Germline assignment: CDR1 SEHNR and CDR2 FQNEAQ (reference sequence). The germline V and J ends were trimmed by 2 bases and 5 bases, with 7 bases remaining between them. The CDR3 consists of 13 residues. The CDR3 protein is CASSLYVHNEQFF. The CDR3 nucleotides read TGTGCCAGCAGCTTATATGTCCACAATGAGCAGTTCTTC.

There are a few counts of this clone. The V call is TRBV5-1, the J call TRBJ2-7; D might be TRBD2 (6 bases). V was pared by 2 bases and J by 7 bases, with 13 bases between. The CDR3 runs to 13 residues. CDR1 and CDR2 (germline): SGHRS, YFSETQ. The CDR3 region has the DNA TGCGCCAGCAGCTTCGGACAAGGAGGGGAGCAGTACTTC. It codes for CASSFGQGGEQYF. The full variable domain, in which reference TRBV5-1 and TRBJ2-7 provide the parts outside the CDR3, is KAGVTQTPRYLIKTRGQQVTLSCSPISGHRSVSWYQQTPGQGLQFLFEYFSETQRNKGNFPGRFSGRQFSNSRSEMNVSTLELGDSALYLCASSFGQGGEQYFGPGTRLTVT.

There are a few counts of this clone. CDR3 protein: CASSPPVTSGSSYEQYF. CDR3 coding DNA: TGTGCCAGCAGCCCTCCCGTGACTAGCGGGAGCTCCTACGAGCAGTACTTC. The gene calls are TRBV16 and TRBJ2-7; 12 bases fit TRBD2. The CDR3 has 17 residues. The trim removed 4 bases at V and 0 bases at J, leaving 7 bases unmatched. Germline V CDR1 and CDR2: KGHSY, FQNENV.

In this sample, this clone turned up once. The gene calls are TRBV10-3 and TRBJ2-7; D unresolved. CDR3 size: 13 residues. Per the germline V gene, CDR1 is ENHRY and CDR2 is SYGVKD. V was cut by 6 bases and J by 0 bases, with 9 bases left in between. The CDR3 sequence: CAIRPDGSYEQYF. As DNA, the CDR3 is TGTGCCATCAGGCCGGACGGCTCCTACGAGCAGTACTTC.

This clone has only a few counts. This sequence joins TRBV4-3 and TRBJ1-4; D is ambiguous. CDR1 and CDR2 (germline): LGHNA, YSLEER. V lost 2 bases to trimming and J lost 8 bases, with 12 bases between them. The CDR3 has 14 residues. The CDR3 DNA reads TGCGCCAGCAGCCAACAGGCCGGAGGGGAAAAACTGTTTTTT. This sequence encodes CASSQQAGGEKLFF.

This chain links TRBV4-1 with TRBJ1-2; 7 bases map to TRBD1. The CDR3 totals 15 residues. V lost 5 bases to trimming and J lost 3 bases; unmatched junction nucleotides: 9. The germline CDR1 and CDR2 sequences are MGHRA and YSYEKL. CDR3 sequence: CASSTRTGAHYGYTF. CDR3 DNA: TGCGCCAGCAGCACCCGGACAGGCGCTCACTATGGCTACACCTTC.

CDR3 nucleotide sequence: TGTGCCAGCAGTTACTCCCGCGAGACCTACGAGCAGTACTTC. It yields the protein CASSYSRETYEQYF. The gene calls are TRBV6-5 and TRBJ2-7; D unresolved. Looked up from germline, CDR1 is MNHEY and CDR2 is SVGAGI. V lost 0 bases and J lost 2, with 8 bases in between. The CDR3 is 14 residues long.

V usage is TRBV7-3 and J usage is TRBJ2-5, with D possibly TRBD1 on 5 matching bases. V shed 5 bases and J shed 4 bases, with 14 bases lying between them. Germline V gene sequence: CDR1 SGHTA, CDR2 FQGTGA. The CDR3 is 14 residues long. CDR3 residues: CASSATGARETQYF. The CDR3 DNA reads as TGTGCCAGCAGCGCAACAGGAGCCCGAGAGACCCAGTACTTC. The whole variable domain, remainder taken from reference TRBV7-3 and TRBJ2-5, is GAGVSQTPSNKVTEKGKYVELRCDPISGHTALYWYRQSLGQGPEFLIYFQGTGAADDSGLPNDRFFAVRPEGSVSTLKIQRTERGDSAVYLCASSATGARETQYFGPGTRLLVL.

This rearrangement joins TRBV10-3 to TRBJ2-7, with 7 bases aligning to TRBD1. This CDR3 region has 15 residues. V lost 5 bases and J lost 0; bases outside the gene matches: 7. Germline V lookup: CDR1 ENHRY, CDR2 SYGVKD. For the CDR3, the DNA is TGTGCCATCAGTTTACAGGGGACCCCCTCCTACGAGCAGTACTTC. Encoded protein: CAISLQGTPSYEQYF.

This clone was seen only once. The CDR3 loop is CAIRDSTNEKLFF. The CDR3 DNA reads TGTGCCATCAGGGACAGCACTAATGAAAAACTGTTTTTT. V is TRBV10-3 and J is TRBJ1-4, with a tentative D call TRBD1 (6 bases). This CDR3 spans 13 amino acids. The V end lost 6 bases, the J end lost 2 bases, and 7 bases lay between the germline ends. Germline CDR1 ENHRY, CDR2 SYGVKD.

V and J are TRBV6-6 and TRBJ1-2; the match to TRBD1 covers 9 bases. The germline V gene encodes CDR1 MNHNY and CDR2 SVGAGI (reference sequence). This CDR3 has 13 amino acids. J was trimmed by 7 bases and V by 0 bases; bases with no gene match: 0. CDR3 protein: CASSYSDRGGYTF. CDR3 nucleotide sequence: TGTGCCAGCAGTTACTCGGACAGGGGTGGCTACACCTTC.

This clone was seen a few times. V gene TRBV6-5 combines with J gene TRBJ1-6, with a tentative D call TRBD1 (5 bases). Germline V CDR1 and CDR2: MNHEY, SVGAGI. CDR3 length equals 15 residues. Trimming left V 2 bases short and J 0 bases short, with 5 bases between. The CDR3 DNA is TGTGCCAGCAGTTACGACAGCTCCTATAATTCACCCCTCCACTTT. Its protein is CASSYDSSYNSPLHF.